What follows is one T cell receptor (beta chain) and its context. Living in 24 US areas, the participants were between roughly 18 and 89 years of age. Cohorts were based on clinical histories the participants reported. The data are from a study of blood T cell repertoires in COVID-19. Across the study: Whether acute or convalescent, the COVID-19 samples came from the United States, Italy and Spain.

Original analysis: Amplification with reference gene primers provided the estimates of nucleated cell counts. This table comes from immunoSEQ multiplex PCR, and its TCRdb copy is limited to in-frame clones, with some not included. The D gene and trimming were derived from the DNA, and the V and J assignments and clone size from that table. The data show 140,000 to 150,000 clones, around 87% seen once. The V gene lost 1 base and the J gene lost 0 bases, with 11 bases spanning the gap. The CDR3 has 16 amino acids. The germline CDR1 and CDR2 sequences are SGHVS and FNYEAQ. The rearrangement joins TRBV7-6 to TRBJ2-3; D is perhaps TRBD1 (6 bases). Material: PBMCs or T cells enriched from blood (not recorded which). The TCR sequence derives from a man aged 60 to 69 who had recovered from COVID-19. The chain's CDR3 is CASSLGGQTSTDTQYF. CDR3 nucleotide sequence: TGTGCCAGCAGCTTAGGTGGACAGACTAGCACAGATACGCAGTATTTT.